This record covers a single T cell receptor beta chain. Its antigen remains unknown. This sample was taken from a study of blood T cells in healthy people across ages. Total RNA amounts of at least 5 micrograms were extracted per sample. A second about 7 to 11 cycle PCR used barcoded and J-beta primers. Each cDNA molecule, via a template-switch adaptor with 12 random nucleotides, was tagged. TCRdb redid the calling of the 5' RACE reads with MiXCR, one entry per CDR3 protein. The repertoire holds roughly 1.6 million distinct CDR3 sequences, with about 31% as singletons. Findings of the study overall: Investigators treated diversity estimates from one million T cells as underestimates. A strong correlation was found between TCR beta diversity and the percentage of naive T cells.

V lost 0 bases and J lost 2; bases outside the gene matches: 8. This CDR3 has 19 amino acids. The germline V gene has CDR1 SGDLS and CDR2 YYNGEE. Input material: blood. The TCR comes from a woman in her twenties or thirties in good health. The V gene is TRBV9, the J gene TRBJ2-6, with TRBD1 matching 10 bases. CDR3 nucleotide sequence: TGTGCCAGCAGCGTAGAGACAGGGGGCGTAATTACTGGGGCCAACGTCCTGACTTTC. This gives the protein CASSVETGGVITGANVLTF.